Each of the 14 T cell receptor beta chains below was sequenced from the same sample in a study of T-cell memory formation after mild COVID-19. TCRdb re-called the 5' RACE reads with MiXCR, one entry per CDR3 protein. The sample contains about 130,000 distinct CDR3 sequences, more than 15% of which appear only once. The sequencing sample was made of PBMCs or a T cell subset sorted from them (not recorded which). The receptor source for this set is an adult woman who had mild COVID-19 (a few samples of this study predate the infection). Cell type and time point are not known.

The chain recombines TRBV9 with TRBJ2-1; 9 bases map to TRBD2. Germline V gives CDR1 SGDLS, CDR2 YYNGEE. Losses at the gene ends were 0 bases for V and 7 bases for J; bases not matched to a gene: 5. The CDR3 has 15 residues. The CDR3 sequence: CASSVAGTSSNEQFF. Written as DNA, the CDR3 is TGTGCCAGCAGCGTAGCAGGGACTAGCTCGAATGAGCAGTTCTTC.

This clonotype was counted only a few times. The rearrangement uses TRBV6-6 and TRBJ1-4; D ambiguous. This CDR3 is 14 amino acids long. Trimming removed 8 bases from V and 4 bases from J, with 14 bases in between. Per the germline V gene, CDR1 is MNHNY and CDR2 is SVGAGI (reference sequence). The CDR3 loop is CASAAGRLNEKLFF. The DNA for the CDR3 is TGTGCCAGCGCTGCAGGACGGCTTAATGAAAAACTGTTTTTT.

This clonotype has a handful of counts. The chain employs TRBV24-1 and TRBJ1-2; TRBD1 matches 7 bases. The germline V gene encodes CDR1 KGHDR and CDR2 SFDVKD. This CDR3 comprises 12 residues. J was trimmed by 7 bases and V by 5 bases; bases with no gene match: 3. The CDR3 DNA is TGTGCCACCAGTGGACAGGGAAGTGGCTACACCTTC. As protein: CATSGQGSGYTF.

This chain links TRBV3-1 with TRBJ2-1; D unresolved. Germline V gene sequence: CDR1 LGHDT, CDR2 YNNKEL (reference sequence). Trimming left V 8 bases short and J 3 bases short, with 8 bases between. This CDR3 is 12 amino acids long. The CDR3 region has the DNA TGTGCCAGCGGGTTGGACTACAATGAGCAGTTCTTC. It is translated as CASGLDYNEQFF.

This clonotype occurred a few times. CDR3 sequence (DNA): TGTGCCAGCGGACCTTGGATGGGAGAGCAGTTCTTC. Translated: CASGPWMGEQFF. The rearrangement uses TRBV13 and TRBJ2-1; D is ambiguous. The CDR3 spans 12 residues. Trimming cost V 8 bases and J 10 bases, with 15 bases left between them. The germline V gene encodes CDR1 PRHDT and CDR2 FYEKMQ (reference sequence).

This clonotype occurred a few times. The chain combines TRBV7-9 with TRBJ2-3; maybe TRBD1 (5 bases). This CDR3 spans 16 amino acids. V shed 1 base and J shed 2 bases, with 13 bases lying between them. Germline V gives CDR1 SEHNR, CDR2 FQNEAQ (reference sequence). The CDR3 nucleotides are TGTGCCAGCAGCTTAGAGGCAGGGTTTGTCACAGATACGCAGTATTTT. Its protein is CASSLEAGFVTDTQYF.

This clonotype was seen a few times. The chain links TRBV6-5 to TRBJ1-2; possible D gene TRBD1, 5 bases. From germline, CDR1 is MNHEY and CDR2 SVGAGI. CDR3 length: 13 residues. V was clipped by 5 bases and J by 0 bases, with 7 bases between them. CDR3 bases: TGTGCCAGCAGTGTGACAGCTAACTATGGCTACACCTTC. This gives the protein CASSVTANYGYTF.

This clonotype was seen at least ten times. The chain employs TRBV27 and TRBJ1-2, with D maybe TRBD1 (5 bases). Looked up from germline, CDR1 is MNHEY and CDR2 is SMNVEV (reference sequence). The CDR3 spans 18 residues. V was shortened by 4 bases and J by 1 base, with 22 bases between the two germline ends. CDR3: CASSSLLGRWFLNYGYTF. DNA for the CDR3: TGTGCCAGCAGTTCACTTTTGGGACGTTGGTTTCTTAACTATGGCTACACCTTC.

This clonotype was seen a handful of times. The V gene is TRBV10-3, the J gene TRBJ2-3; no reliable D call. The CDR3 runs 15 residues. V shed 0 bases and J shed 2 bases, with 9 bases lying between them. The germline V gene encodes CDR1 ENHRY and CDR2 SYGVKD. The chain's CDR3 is CAISESSAYTDTQYF. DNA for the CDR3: TGTGCCATCAGTGAGTCGTCGGCATACACAGATACGCAGTATTTT.

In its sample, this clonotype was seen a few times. The CDR3 loop reads CASSKGLHEQYF. CDR3 coding DNA: TGTGCCAGCAGTAAGGGTTTGCACGAGCAGTACTTC. The chain recombines TRBV12-3 or TRBV12-4 with TRBJ2-7; D call uncertain. The CDR3 totals 12 residues. Deletions cut 5 bases from V and 5 bases from J, with 10 bases between.

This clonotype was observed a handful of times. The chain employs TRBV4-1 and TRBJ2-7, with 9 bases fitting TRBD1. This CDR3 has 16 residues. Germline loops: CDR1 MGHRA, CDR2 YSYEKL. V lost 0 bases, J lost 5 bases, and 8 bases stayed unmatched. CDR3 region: CASSQDRDRVGNEQYF. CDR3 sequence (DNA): TGCGCCAGCAGCCAAGATCGGGACAGGGTCGGTAACGAGCAGTACTTC.

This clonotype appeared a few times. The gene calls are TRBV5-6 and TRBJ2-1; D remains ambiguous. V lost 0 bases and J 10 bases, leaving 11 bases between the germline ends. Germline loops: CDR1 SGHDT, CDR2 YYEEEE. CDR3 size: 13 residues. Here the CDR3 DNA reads TGTGCCAGCAGCTTGGCTACAATGAGGGAGCAGTTCTTC. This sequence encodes CASSLATMREQFF.

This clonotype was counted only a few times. DNA for the CDR3: TGTGCCAGCAGCCGTAGCGGGGGGGCCTCCTACGAGCAGTACTTC. Protein product: CASSRSGGASYEQYF. The gene calls are TRBV7-9 and TRBJ2-7, with TRBD2 identical over 11 bases. This CDR3 is 15 amino acids long. Germline V gene sequence: CDR1 SEHNR, CDR2 FQNEAQ (reference sequence). V shed 5 bases, J shed 0 bases, and the junction held 3 bases outside the gene matches. The full variable domain, in which reference TRBV7-9 and TRBJ2-7 provide the parts outside the CDR3, is DTGVSQNPRHKITKRGQNVTFRCDPISEHNRLYWYRQTLGQGPEFLTYFQNEAQLEKSRLLSDRFSAERPKGSFSTLEIQRTEQGDSAMYLCASSRSGGASYEQYFGPGTRLTVT.

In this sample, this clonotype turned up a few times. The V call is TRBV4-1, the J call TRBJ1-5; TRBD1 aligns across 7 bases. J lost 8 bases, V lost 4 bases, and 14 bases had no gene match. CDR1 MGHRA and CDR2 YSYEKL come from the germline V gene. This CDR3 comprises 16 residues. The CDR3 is CASSPAQGDWSEPQHF. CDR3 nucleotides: TGCGCCAGCAGCCCGGCCCAGGGGGACTGGTCGGAGCCCCAGCATTTT.